One and the same sample provided the 32 T cell receptor beta chains below, sequenced in a study of blood T cells in healthy people across ages. A sample-barcoded 5' primer and a J-beta primer mix were used in a second PCR of roughly 7 to 11 cycles. TCRdb reprocessed the 5' RACE reads via MiXCR and lists one record per CDR3 protein. The sample contains some 1.7 million distinct CDR3 sequences, about 30% of which appear only once. Sample: blood. Source of these receptors: a woman aged 25 to 39 in good health.

This clonotype was seen at least ten times. In nucleotides, the CDR3 is TGTGCTAGTGGTGCCCCTCTATCTAGTGGTTACGAGCAGTACTTC. Its protein product is CASGAPLSSGYEQYF. J is TRBJ2-7 and V is TRBV12-5; D remains ambiguous. V was pared by 5 bases and J by 4 bases, with 18 bases between. The CDR3 totals 15 residues. The germline CDR1 and CDR2 sequences are LGHNT and FRNRAP.

The chain combines TRBV7-9 with TRBJ1-5; 7 bases are shared with TRBD1. The CDR3 spans 14 residues. Germline V gene sequence: CDR1 SEHNR, CDR2 FQNEAQ (reference sequence). The trim removed 8 bases at V and 2 bases at J, leaving 6 bases unmatched. For the CDR3, the DNA is TGTGCCAGCGCCCCAGGGGGAGGCAATCAGCCCCAGCATTTT. Translation gives CASAPGGGNQPQHF.

V and J are TRBV14 and TRBJ2-5; the match to TRBD1 covers 8 bases. The length of the CDR3 is 13 residues. Losses at the gene ends were 8 bases for V and 2 bases for J; bases not matched to a gene: 4. Germline V gives CDR1 SGHDN, CDR2 FVKESK. CDR3 nucleotides: TGTGCCAGCCAATGGACAGGGCAAGAGACCCAGTACTTC. Protein: CASQWTGQETQYF.

The chain recombines TRBV14 with TRBJ1-1, with D uncertain. With 4 bases removed from V and 8 bases from J, the gap between germline ends came to 11 bases. Germline V gives CDR1 SGHDN, CDR2 FVKESK. This CDR3 has 12 amino acids. The CDR3 coding sequence is TGTGCCAGCAGCCGTTGCATTGGAGAAGCTTTCTTT. Protein: CASSRCIGEAFF.

This chain joins TRBV3-1 and TRBJ1-3; D might be TRBD1 (5 bases). The V end was cut by 9 bases, the J end by 0 bases, with 15 bases between. Germline V gene data show CDR1 as LGHDT and CDR2 as YNNKEL (reference sequence). The CDR3 runs 15 residues. This chain's CDR3 is CARETTGPSGNTIYF. The CDR3 DNA follows: TGTGCCAGAGAAACCACAGGTCCCTCTGGAAACACCATATATTTT.

The rearrangement joins TRBV7-9 to TRBJ2-7; D is perhaps TRBD1 (5 bases). The end of the DNA fits TRBJ2-5 better, so the J call may be wrong. This CDR3 has 15 residues. The germline V gene encodes CDR1 SEHNR and CDR2 FQNEAQ (reference sequence). The CDR3 DNA reads TGTGCCAGTGGGCGAACCGGGCAAAAGGGGGAGACCCAGTACTTC. It specifies CASGRTGQKGETQYF.

This sequence joins TRBV12-5 and TRBJ2-6; 15 bases fit TRBD2. The CDR3 has 20 residues. Unmatched junction bases numbered 11, after V lost 6 bases and J lost 2 bases. Germline CDR1 and CDR2: LGHNT and FRNRAP. The CDR3 spells CASGVDWTSGGEAGANVLTF. CDR3 in DNA: TGTGCTAGTGGCGTTGACTGGACTAGCGGGGGGGAGGCTGGGGCCAACGTCCTGACTTTC.

This clonotype turned up a few times. The rearrangement links TRBV7-7 to TRBJ1-1; TRBD1 matches 7 bases. The germline gives CDR1 SSHAT, CDR2 FNYEAQ (reference sequence). This CDR3 region has 13 residues. After removal of 7 bases from V and 3 bases from J, the junction contained 5 bases not matched to a gene. The CDR3 bases are TGTGCCAGCACCCCGCAGGGGGACACTGAAGCTTTCTTT. It translates to CASTPQGDTEAFF.

With respect to this clonotype: Mismatch with germline at one junction end may stem from a read error. This chain links TRBV3-1 with TRBJ1-2; no definite D call. Germline V gives CDR1 LGHDT, CDR2 YNNKEL (reference sequence). The CDR3 is made up of 14 amino acids. CDR3 DNA sequence: TGTGCCGGCAGCCCCCCGACCGGTCTGAAGGGCTACACCTTC. Translating it yields CAGSPPTGLKGYTF.

The rearrangement joins TRBV20-1 to TRBJ2-7, with TRBD2 matching over 7 bases. This CDR3 region has 14 residues. The germline V gene encodes CDR1 DFQATT and CDR2 SNEGSKA (reference sequence). The V and J ends lost 0 bases and 2 bases, in that order; junction bases with no gene match: 4. In DNA, the CDR3 is TGCAGTGCTAGAGATACGGGAGGCGCCTACGAGCAGTACTTC. As protein: CSARDTGGAYEQYF.

This chain links TRBV5-6 with TRBJ1-5; D not resolved. With 0 bases removed from V and 7 bases from J, the gap between germline ends came to 14 bases. The CDR3 consists of 15 residues. The V gene's germline CDR1 is SGHDT and CDR2 YYEEEE. DNA for the CDR3: TGTGCCAGCAGCTTGGGGTCGCGGGGAGGACAGCCCCAGCATTTT. This gives the protein CASSLGSRGGQPQHF.

This clonotype came up a few times. The chain employs TRBV12-3 or TRBV12-4 and TRBJ2-3; 8 bases fit TRBD1. The CDR3 is 14 amino acids. V lost 7 bases and J lost 6; bases outside the gene matches: 9. The CDR3, as DNA: TGTGCCAGCAACTACGGACAGGGTACCGATACGCAGTATTTT. It translates to CASNYGQGTDTQYF.

V gene TRBV29-1 combines with J gene TRBJ2-1; 8 nucleotides line up with TRBD2. V shed 1 base and J 2 bases; nucleotides not matched to a gene: 1. The CDR3 has 14 residues. Germline V gene lookup returns CDR1 SQVTM and CDR2 ANQGSEA. This chain's CDR3 is CSVEGAGAYNEQFF. CDR3 nucleotide sequence: TGCAGCGTTGAAGGAGCGGGAGCCTACAATGAGCAGTTCTTC.

The chain recombines TRBV6-5 with TRBJ2-2; D is possibly TRBD1 or TRBD2 (6 bases each). CDR3 size: 16 residues. V was shortened by 0 bases and J by 3 bases, with 11 bases between the two germline ends. The germline V gene encodes CDR1 MNHEY and CDR2 SVGAGI. CDR3 residues: CASSYSGGSDTGELFF. CDR3 DNA: TGTGCCAGCAGTTACTCGGGGGGCTCGGACACCGGGGAGCTGTTTTTT.

This clonotype showed up many times. The J gene is TRBJ2-1, the V gene TRBV9; D remains ambiguous. Trimming took off 4 bases at V and 8 bases at J, with 10 bases between the two ends. The CDR3 totals 12 residues. Looked up from germline, CDR1 is SGDLS and CDR2 is YYNGEE. The CDR3 spells CASSPSEDEQFF. The CDR3 DNA follows: TGTGCCAGCAGCCCCTCGGAAGATGAGCAGTTCTTC.

J is TRBJ2-4 and V is TRBV29-1, with D possibly TRBD2 on 5 matching bases. V was clipped by 7 bases and J by 13 bases, with 20 bases between them. Germline assignment: CDR1 SQVTM and CDR2 ANQGSEA. The CDR3 has 12 residues. The CDR3 nucleotides are TGCAGCGCCCTGACGGGTGCGGGTGAGCAGTACTTC. Its translation: CSALTGAGEQYF.

The chain carries TRBV7-2 and TRBJ1-1; 7 nucleotides agree with TRBD1. Trimming took 1 base from V and 3 from J; bases not matched to a gene: 17. This CDR3 contains 19 residues. CDR1 SGHTA and CDR2 FQGNSA come from the germline V gene. CDR3 amino acids: CASSLVLFGSGGLDTEAFF. As DNA, the CDR3 is TGTGCCAGCAGCTTAGTTCTTTTTGGGTCAGGGGGTCTCGACACTGAAGCTTTCTTT.

This chain connects TRBV20-1 to TRBJ2-3, with 16 bases matching TRBD2. The germline gives CDR1 DFQATT, CDR2 SNEGSKA (reference sequence). The junction had 8 bases not matched to a gene; V was cut back by 6 bases and J by 8 bases. This CDR3 is built from 15 residues. CDR3 nucleotide sequence: TGCAGTGCGACCGGGACTAGCGGGAGGGGAGGTACGCAGTATTTT. As protein: CSATGTSGRGGTQYF.

The chain recombines TRBV15 with TRBJ2-1; 9 bases are shared with TRBD2. Germline V gives CDR1 LNHNV, CDR2 YYDKDF (reference sequence). J gave up 0 bases and V 7 bases, and 16 bases lay outside the gene matches. The CDR3 length is 19 residues. The CDR3: CATTPSLLAGSVSYNEQFF. CDR3 in DNA: TGTGCCACCACCCCAAGCCTCCTAGCGGGGTCTGTCTCCTACAATGAGCAGTTCTTC.

This clonotype was detected only a few times. J is TRBJ2-1 and V is TRBV9, with D possibly TRBD2 on 6 matching bases. The germline V gene has CDR1 SGDLS and CDR2 YYNGEE. CDR3 length: 15 amino acids. The ends were cut back, 3 bases at V and 4 bases at J, with 14 bases in the middle. CDR3 amino acids: CASSADGGPYNEQFF. The CDR3 DNA is TGTGCCAGCAGCGCGGACGGAGGGCCGTACAATGAGCAGTTCTTC.

This clonotype appeared a single time. The junction does not match germline at one end; this may be a read error. The rearrangement links TRBV11-2 to TRBJ2-7; no firm D call. The length of the CDR3 is 14 residues. Germline V gene lookup returns CDR1 SGHAT and CDR2 FQNNGV. Written as DNA, the CDR3 is TGTGCTAGCAGCTTTGGGCGATTCGGGTACGAGCAGTACTTC. This translates into CASSFGRFGYEQYF.

This clonotype was counted a few times. One junction end does not reproduce the germline sequence, and a read error may be involved. The CDR3, as DNA: TGCGCCAACAGCCAAGACCCCCAGGGAGGAGAGACCCAGTACTTC. Protein product: CANSQDPQGGETQYF. V is TRBV4-1 and J is TRBJ2-5, with D possibly TRBD2 on 6 matching bases. The germline gives CDR1 MGHRA, CDR2 YSYEKL. This CDR3 has 15 residues.

Only a few counts were recorded for this clonotype. The rearrangement uses TRBV7-6 and TRBJ1-6; 8 nucleotides line up with TRBD1. The V gene's germline CDR1 is SGHVS and CDR2 FNYEAQ. Trimming at V came to 5 bases and at J to 10 bases, leaving 10 bases not matched to a gene. This CDR3 contains 15 residues. Here the CDR3 reads CASSPEQGVGSPLHF. The CDR3 bases are TGTGCCAGCAGCCCAGAACAGGGGGTCGGGTCACCCCTCCACTTT.

The rearrangement uses TRBV3-1 and TRBJ2-1; 9 bases agree with TRBD2. Germline CDR1 reads LGHDT; CDR2 reads YNNKEL (reference sequence). The V and J ends lost 4 bases and 14 bases, in that order; junction bases with no gene match: 15. The CDR3 runs to 15 residues. The CDR3 is CASSPAASGAHWEFF. The DNA for the CDR3 is TGTGCCAGCAGCCCGGCGGCTAGCGGGGCCCATTGGGAGTTCTTC.

This clonotype was counted ten times or more. The rearrangement uses TRBV5-6 and TRBJ2-5, with D unresolved. Germline V lookup: CDR1 SGHDT, CDR2 YYEEEE. This CDR3 spans 13 amino acids. Trimming left V 1 base short and J 3 bases short, with 7 bases between. CDR3 DNA: TGTGCCAGCAGCTTGTGGAGCGAAGAGACCCAGTACTTC. Translated, it gives CASSLWSEETQYF.

This clonotype was picked up a small number of times. The chain employs TRBV3-1 and TRBJ2-1; 14 bases map to TRBD2. The CDR3 spans 15 residues. The ends lost 4 bases at V and 9 bases at J; junction bases unmatched: 5. Germline values: CDR1 LGHDT, CDR2 YNNKEL (reference sequence). DNA of the CDR3: TGTGCCAGCAGCCCGACTAGCGGGGGGGCAAGTGAGCAGTTCTTC. Translated, it gives CASSPTSGGASEQFF.

The table lists this clonotype with a few counts. The chain carries TRBV4-3 and TRBJ2-2; the D gene is possibly TRBD1 (7 bases). Trimming left V 5 bases short and J 6 bases short, with 10 bases between. The CDR3 extends over 13 amino acids. Looked up from germline, CDR1 is LGHNA and CDR2 is YSLEER. The CDR3 DNA sequence: TGCGCCAGCAGCGTCAGGGGGGCCGGGGAGCTGTTTTTT. Residues: CASSVRGAGELFF.

The V and J genes are TRBV5-5 and TRBJ1-2; 11 bases are a match to TRBD1. V lost 3 bases to trimming and J lost 3 bases; unmatched junction nucleotides: 1. The CDR3 totals 14 residues. CDR1 is SGHKS and CDR2 is YYEKEE in the germline V gene (reference sequence). The CDR3 sequence: CASSWDRGDYGYTF. CDR3 in DNA: TGTGCCAGCAGCTGGGACAGGGGGGACTATGGCTACACCTTC.

The V gene is TRBV28, the J gene TRBJ2-1; 8 positions agree with TRBD2. Trimming cost V 2 bases and J 1 base; bases outside gene matches: 4. CDR1 is MDHEN, CDR2 SYDVKM, per germline. The CDR3 totals 16 residues. The CDR3 sequence is CASSLHIAGSYNEQFF. The CDR3 DNA follows: TGTGCCAGCAGTTTACATATAGCGGGATCCTACAATGAGCAGTTCTTC.

This clonotype has ten or more counts. This chain connects TRBV12-3 or TRBV12-4 to TRBJ1-2, with TRBD1 as a possible D gene (5 bases). This CDR3 region has 15 residues. Trimming took off 5 bases at V and 4 bases at J, with 17 bases between the two ends. The DNA for the CDR3 is TGTGCCAGCAGTAAAGATTTTTCGGGACTCTATGGCTACACCTTC. It is translated as CASSKDFSGLYGYTF.

The chain couples TRBV4-1 to TRBJ2-5, with 11 nucleotides matching TRBD1. V shed 3 bases, J shed 4 bases, and the junction held 13 bases outside the gene matches. The germline V gene has CDR1 MGHRA and CDR2 YSYEKL. The CDR3 runs 18 residues. In nucleotides, the CDR3 is TGCGCCAGCAGCCATAGACTAGGCCAGGACAGGGGGCGAGAGACCCAGTACTTC. This gives the protein CASSHRLGQDRGRETQYF.

In its sample, this clonotype was seen many times. This chain connects TRBV29-1 to TRBJ2-1, with 10 bases matching TRBD2. The CDR3 totals 14 residues. V trimming: 3 bases; J trimming: 7 bases; junction bases outside the gene matches: 6. Germline assignment: CDR1 SQVTM and CDR2 ANQGSEA. CDR3 DNA sequence: TGCAGCGTTGACCTAGCGGGAGCCGGGAATGAGCAGTTCTTC. It encodes CSVDLAGAGNEQFF.